This T cell receptor beta chain came from a study of technical replicates of blood from four donors. The assay was immunoSEQ multiplex PCR, and TCRdb's table has in-frame clones only and misses some. Of about 84,000 clones detected, just over 90% appear once; the ten largest clones hold 0.2% to 0.25%. CDR1 is MNHNY, CDR2 SVGAGI, per germline (reference sequence). The CDR3 covers 15 residues. The trim removed 2 bases at V and 5 bases at J, leaving 6 bases unmatched. This sequence was found in a human donor in good health. The chain joins TRBV6-6 to TRBJ2-7; 10 nucleotides align to TRBD2. Sequenced sample: T cells isolated from PBMCs. In nucleotides, the CDR3 is TGTGCCAGCAGTTACCAGCGGGAGGGCCCCCACGAGCAGTACTTC. Residues: CASSYQREGPHEQYF.